This T cell receptor beta chain was sequenced in a study of PD-1 blockade in classical Hodgkin lymphoma. Study-level results: Before treatment, complete responders showed about the same diversity as newly diagnosed patients.

Concerning this clone itself: As yet, its antigen is unknown.

The CDR3 totals 14 residues. Trimming removed 3 bases from V and 0 bases from J, with 7 bases in between. CDR1 and CDR2 (germline): MNHEY, SMNVEV (reference sequence). Brentuximab vedotin exposure varied, and every patient relapsed after autologous stem cell transplantation. Clones were read by immunoSEQ multiplex PCR, and TCRdb kept only the in-frame ones, dropping some. The table shows 46,000 or so clones, with 88% occurring only once. The chain links TRBV27 to TRBJ2-3; D is unresolved. Sequencing was performed on peripheral blood mononuclear cells (PBMCs), taken at baseline. The receptor's source is a human donor with classical Hodgkin lymphoma. The CDR3 here is CASSFHPSTDTQYF. The CDR3 bases are TGTGCCAGCAGTTTCCATCCTAGCACAGATACGCAGTATTTT.